One and the same sample provided the 25 T cell receptor beta chains below, sequenced in a study of T cell responses to AZD1222 COVID-19 vaccine. The method was immunoSEQ multiplex PCR; TCRdb's version includes in-frame clones alone and lacks a portion of them. This table has 150,000 to 200,000 clones, about 90% appearing once. Sequencing was performed on peripheral blood, taken on day 0 of AZD1222 vaccination. The receptor source for this set is an adult in good health.

CDR3 nucleotide sequence: TGCGCCAGCACCTCGGTCGGGCGGGAAACCTTCTCTGGGGCCAACGTCCTGACTTTC. It codes for CASTSVGRETFSGANVLTF. V and J are TRBV5-1 and TRBJ2-6; TRBD2 is a possible D gene (6 bases). V shed 6 bases and J shed 0 bases, with 22 bases lying between them. The length of the CDR3 is 19 residues. Per the germline V gene, CDR1 is SGHRS and CDR2 is YFSETQ.

To note about this clone: This CDR3 is also generated by other DNA sequences in the sample. This chain connects TRBV6-5 to TRBJ1-2, with D maybe TRBD1 (6 bases). Germline V gene data show CDR1 as MNHEY and CDR2 as SVGAGI. CDR3 length: 13 residues. Trimming took 6 bases from V and 1 from J, leaving 9 bases between them. CDR3 bases: TGTGCCAGCAGCCGAGGGGGTAACTATGGCTACACCTTC. It is translated as CASSRGGNYGYTF.

The J gene is TRBJ2-7, the V gene TRBV12-5, with 7 positions matching TRBD1. There are 16 residues in the CDR3. Germline-derived CDR1 and CDR2 are LGHNT and FRNRAP. V dropped 0 bases and J dropped 5; count of bases not matched to a gene: 10. This chain's CDR3 is CASGLVLGQGVHEQYF. The CDR3 DNA is TGTGCTAGTGGTTTGGTACTAGGGCAGGGGGTCCACGAGCAGTACTTC.

CDR3 residues: CASNAFLSGNTIYF. The CDR3 DNA is TGTGCCAGCAATGCATTTCTCTCTGGAAACACCATATATTTT. The rearrangement joins TRBV28 to TRBJ1-3; D is uncertain. This CDR3 has 14 residues. Germline CDR1 MDHEN, CDR2 SYDVKM. V shed 7 bases and J shed 0 bases, with 10 bases lying between them.

This clone has a single count. This chain joins TRBV7-8 and TRBJ1-2, with D tentatively TRBD1 (5 bases). The length of the CDR3 is 13 residues. Germline V gene sequence: CDR1 SGHVS, CDR2 FQNEAQ. Trimming took 5 bases from V and 4 from J, leaving 11 bases between them. This CDR3 reads CASSLDKSYGYTF. The CDR3 nucleotides are TGTGCCAGCAGCCTGGACAAGTCCTATGGCTACACCTTC.

The chain joins TRBV18 to TRBJ1-2; tentatively, D is TRBD1 (5 bases). Trimming removed 2 bases from V and 6 bases from J, with 7 bases in between. Germline-derived CDR1 and CDR2 are KGHSH and LQKENI. The CDR3 contains 12 residues. The CDR3 nucleotides are TGTGCCAGCTCACCAGGGACGGATGGCTACACCTTC. Protein sequence: CASSPGTDGYTF.

CDR3 region: CASSYSGTVEEKLFF. CDR3 DNA: TGTGCCAGCAGTTACTCTGGGACAGTGGAAGAAAAACTGTTTTTT. The chain combines TRBV6-5 with TRBJ1-4, with TRBD1 matching over 7 bases. CDR3 length: 15 amino acids. Trimming removed 0 bases from V and 8 bases from J; junction bases left unmatched: 6. Germline assignment: CDR1 MNHEY and CDR2 SVGAGI.

CDR3 bases: TGCGCCAGCAGCTTGGCTGGGGTCACTGAAGCTTTCTTT. Translating it yields CASSLAGVTEAFF. The chain joins TRBV5-1 to TRBJ1-1; unclear D gene. This CDR3 spans 13 amino acids. V was cut by 0 bases and J by 4 bases, with 7 bases left in between. Germline values: CDR1 SGHRS, CDR2 YFSETQ.

The chain uses TRBV25-1 and TRBJ2-3; 8 bases fit TRBD2. The germline CDR1 and CDR2 sequences are MGHDK and SYGVNS. The V and J ends lost 6 bases and 3 bases, in that order; junction bases with no gene match: 8. CDR3 length: 15 residues. The CDR3 nucleotides are TGTGCCAGCAGCCAACGCGGGGGGAGGACAGATACGCAGTATTTT. This sequence encodes CASSQRGGRTDTQYF.

V gene TRBV30 combines with J gene TRBJ1-2, with 10 bases matching TRBD1. The CDR3 is 13 amino acids. Trimming at V came to 3 bases and at J to 4 bases, leaving 2 bases not matched to a gene. Germline CDR1 GTSNPN, CDR2 SVGIG (reference sequence). The CDR3 DNA reads as TGTGCCTGGAGCGGACAGGGGGTCTATGGCTACACCTTC. This codes for CAWSGQGVYGYTF.

In DNA form, the CDR3 reads TGTGCCTGGAGTCATTCCCGGGACTGGGAGACCCAGTACTTC. Its translation: CAWSHSRDWETQYF. The chain is built from TRBV30 and TRBJ2-5, with D tentatively TRBD2 (6 bases). CDR3 size: 14 residues. Per germline, CDR1 GTSNPN and CDR2 SVGIG (reference sequence). The germline V and J ends were trimmed by 2 bases and 5 bases, with 15 bases remaining between them.

V and J are TRBV5-8 and TRBJ2-7; D gene uncertain. The CDR3 covers 15 residues. Trimming pared 1 base from V and 1 base from J, leaving 12 bases between. Germline V lookup: CDR1 SGHTS, CDR2 YDEGEE. This CDR3 reads CASSLHRVMSYEQYF. The CDR3 region has the DNA TGTGCCAGCAGCTTGCACCGGGTTATGTCCTACGAGCAGTACTTC.

The chain combines TRBV20-1 with TRBJ2-3; unclear D gene. Germline loops: CDR1 DFQATT, CDR2 SNEGSKA (reference sequence). V lost 0 bases, J lost 5 bases, and 3 bases lay in between. The CDR3 covers 11 residues. Here the CDR3 DNA reads TGCAGTGCTAGAGAAAGAGATACGCAGTATTTT. This sequence encodes CSARERDTQYF.

This clone occurred once. This chain uses TRBV7-7 with TRBJ2-2; D unclear. Germline V lookup: CDR1 SSHAT, CDR2 FNYEAQ (reference sequence). Trimming took off 5 bases at V and 0 bases at J, with 7 bases between the two ends. The CDR3 has 14 amino acids. CDR3 region: CASSTTPNTGELFF. The CDR3 nucleotides read TGTGCCAGCAGCACAACTCCGAACACCGGGGAGCTGTTTTTT.

V and J are TRBV11-2 and TRBJ1-2; possible D gene TRBD1, 6 bases. The CDR3 totals 15 residues. Germline V gives CDR1 SGHAT, CDR2 FQNNGV. V was clipped by 5 bases and J by 7 bases, with 20 bases between them. The CDR3 is CASSEVKGGAGGYTF. The CDR3 coding sequence is TGTGCCAGCAGCGAGGTGAAGGGGGGGGCCGGTGGCTACACCTTC.

CDR3 sequence (DNA): TGTGCCAGCAGCCACGGGACGGCGAACACCGGGGAGCTGTTTTTT. This gives the protein CASSHGTANTGELFF. J is TRBJ2-2 and V is TRBV3-1 (or the pseudogene TRBV3-2); perhaps D is TRBD1 or TRBD2 (5 bases each). CDR1 and CDR2 (germline): LGHDT, YNNKEL (reference sequence). Trimming took 3 bases from V and 0 from J, leaving 8 bases between them. CDR3 length: 15 amino acids.

CDR3 loop: CASSPGTSTGELFF. DNA of the CDR3: TGTGCCAGCAGCCCGGGGACCAGCACCGGGGAGCTGTTTTTT. The chain combines TRBV9 with TRBJ2-2; tentatively, D is TRBD1 or TRBD2 (5 bases each). The germline V and J ends were trimmed by 4 bases and 4 bases, with 11 bases remaining between them. Germline V lookup: CDR1 SGDLS, CDR2 YYNGEE. This CDR3 has 14 amino acids. The variable domain in full, with the rest retrieved from reference TRBV9 and TRBJ2-2, is DSGVTQTPKHLITATGQRVTLRCSPRSGDLSVYWYQQSLDQGLQFLIQYYNGEERAKGNILERFSAQQFPDLHSELNLSSLELGDSALYFCASSPGTSTGELFFGEGSRLTVL.

This clone was detected once. This chain joins TRBV11-1 and TRBJ2-5, with D possibly being TRBD2 (6 bases). The germline CDR1 and CDR2 sequences are SGHAT and FQDESV (reference sequence). V was clipped by 5 bases and J by 6 bases, with 16 bases between them. This CDR3 is 14 amino acids long. CDR3 bases: TGTGCCAGCAGCCACTGGTGGGGGGAGAAGACCCAGTACTTC. This codes for CASSHWWGEKTQYF.

The chain couples TRBV9 to TRBJ2-6; D is unclear. Trimming left V 2 bases short and J 2 bases short, with 8 bases between. This CDR3 is built from 15 residues. Germline CDR1 and CDR2: SGDLS and YYNGEE. The CDR3 spells CASSVWVTGANVLTF. The DNA of the CDR3 is TGTGCCAGCAGCGTCTGGGTTACTGGGGCCAACGTCCTGACTTTC.

This chain uses TRBV3-1 (or the pseudogene TRBV3-2) with TRBJ1-6; possible D gene TRBD1, 5 bases. This CDR3 spans 17 amino acids. V gave up 4 bases and J gave up 3 bases, with 16 bases separating them. Germline CDR1 LGHDT, CDR2 YNNKEL (reference sequence). The CDR3 DNA is TGTGCCAGCAGCCGAAACCCCACAGGATACTATAATTCACCCCTCCACTTT. It yields the protein CASSRNPTGYYNSPLHF.

J is TRBJ2-1 and V is TRBV12-3 or TRBV12-4; TRBD2 matches at 8 bases. The CDR3 runs to 13 residues. V lost 8 bases to trimming and J lost 9 bases; unmatched junction nucleotides: 9. CDR3: CASGLAATREQFF. The DNA for the CDR3 is TGTGCCAGCGGACTAGCAGCCACGCGTGAGCAGTTCTTC.

The chain combines TRBV10-2 with TRBJ1-5; 10 nucleotides agree with TRBD1. The V gene end was trimmed by 6 bases and the J gene end by 3 bases; junction bases not matched to a gene: 8. This CDR3 comprises 16 residues. CDR1 is WSHSY and CDR2 is SAAADI in the germline V gene. The CDR3 here is CASRAGTGVDNQPQHF. The CDR3 region has the DNA TGCGCCAGCAGAGCCGGGACAGGGGTTGACAATCAGCCCCAGCATTTT.

V and J are TRBV5-1 and TRBJ1-4; 8 nucleotides align to TRBD1. V lost 4 bases, J lost 7 bases, and 9 bases stayed unmatched. This CDR3 is 15 amino acids long. Germline lookup yields CDR1 SGHRS and CDR2 YFSETQ. CDR3 amino acids: CASSRRTGLGEKLFF. CDR3 nucleotides: TGCGCCAGCAGCCGGCGGACAGGGCTTGGTGAAAAACTGTTTTTT.

This clone was counted between two and nine times. The chain employs TRBV6-1 and TRBJ2-1; 13 nucleotides agree with TRBD2. Per germline, CDR1 MNHNS and CDR2 SASEGT. V was pared by 4 bases and J by 7 bases, with 7 bases of the junction left unmatched. This CDR3 is built from 16 residues. The CDR3 spells CASSGMTSGRWNEQFF. CDR3 coding DNA: TGTGCCAGCAGTGGTATGACTAGCGGGAGGTGGAATGAGCAGTTCTTC.

The chain uses TRBV5-6 and TRBJ1-1; TRBD1 aligns across 8 bases. The germline gives CDR1 SGHDT, CDR2 YYEEEE. The length of the CDR3 is 14 residues. V lost 0 bases and J lost 5; bases outside the gene matches: 3. CDR3 residues: CASSLGTGTTEAFF. The DNA for the CDR3 is TGTGCCAGCAGCTTGGGGACAGGGACGACTGAAGCTTTCTTT.